Listed here are 29 T cell receptor beta chains from one sample, sequenced in a study of healthy donors' naive CD4 and CD8 T cells. Each TCR library used 500 ng of total RNA and a linear amplification protocol. TCRdb redid the calling of the reads with MiXCR, one entry per CDR3 protein. This table has roughly 200,000 distinct CDR3 sequences, about 70% appearing once. The sequenced sample was naive CD4+ and CD8+ T cells sorted from blood, pooled from several donors. The receptors come from a pool of human donors in good health; the sample pools cells from several healthy donors.

CDR3 in DNA: TGTGCCAGCAGTTTAATGCCTAGCGGGAGTGGCTACGAGCAGTACTTC. Its protein product is CASSLMPSGSGYEQYF. This chain links TRBV27 with TRBJ2-7; 10 bases fit TRBD2. The CDR3 totals 16 residues. Germline assignment: CDR1 MNHEY and CDR2 SMNVEV (reference sequence). V lost 2 bases to trimming and J lost 3 bases; unmatched junction nucleotides: 7.

This chain connects TRBV19 to TRBJ1-5, with D uncertain. The V gene lost 4 bases and the J gene lost 6 bases, with 13 bases spanning the gap. Germline loops: CDR1 LNHDA, CDR2 SQIVND (reference sequence). This CDR3 spans 14 amino acids. The CDR3 loop reads CASSNPSRIQPQHF. The CDR3, as DNA: TGTGCCAGTAGTAATCCCTCAAGGATTCAGCCCCAGCATTTT.

The CDR3 is CASSPRGNSNQPQHF. As DNA, the CDR3 is TGTGCCAGCAGTCCCAGGGGGAATAGCAATCAGCCCCAGCATTTT. This chain uses TRBV27 with TRBJ1-5; TRBD1 agrees at 7 bases. CDR3 length equals 15 residues. Germline-derived CDR1 and CDR2 are MNHEY and SMNVEV (reference sequence). Unmatched junction bases numbered 4, after V lost 5 bases and J lost 0 bases.

This rearrangement joins TRBV20-1 to TRBJ2-1; D not resolved. Per the germline V gene, CDR1 is DFQATT and CDR2 is SNEGSKA (reference sequence). This CDR3 region has 16 residues. Trimming pared 5 bases from V and 6 bases from J, leaving 23 bases between. Here the CDR3 reads CSASTSTRPQGNEQFF. The CDR3, as DNA: TGCAGTGCTTCTACCTCCACTCGGCCGCAAGGCAATGAGCAGTTCTTC.

The V gene is TRBV27, the J gene TRBJ2-3, with a tentative D call TRBD1 (5 bases). The germline V gene encodes CDR1 MNHEY and CDR2 SMNVEV (reference sequence). CDR3 length: 15 amino acids. Trimming cost V 3 bases and J 0 bases, with 10 bases left between them. This chain's CDR3 is CASSLLGVSTDTQYF. CDR3 sequence (DNA): TGTGCCAGCAGTTTGTTAGGGGTGAGCACAGATACGCAGTATTTT.

The rearrangement joins TRBV6-2 or TRBV6-3 to TRBJ2-7; D unclear. The germline gives CDR1 MNHEY, CDR2 SVGEGT. Trimming removed 2 bases from V and 6 bases from J, with 8 bases in between. The CDR3 loop spans 12 amino acids. For the CDR3, the DNA is TGTGCCAGCAGTTACAGGGTTGCCGAGCAGTACTTC. Translation: CASSYRVAEQYF.

This rearrangement joins TRBV27 to TRBJ2-7; D possibly matches TRBD1 or TRBD2 (5 bases each). Trimming shortened V by 3 bases and J by 11 bases, and 17 bases separated the two germline ends. In germline, CDR1 is MNHEY, CDR2 SMNVEV (reference sequence). The CDR3 totals 13 residues. The CDR3 bases are TGTGCCAGCAGTTTCGCAGGGAGAGGAAATGAGTACTTC. This sequence encodes CASSFAGRGNEYF.

CDR3: CASSPTVGQNYGYTF. The DNA for the CDR3 is TGTGCCAGCAGTCCAACAGTAGGACAGAATTATGGCTACACCTTC. The chain combines TRBV27 with TRBJ1-2; D might be TRBD1 (6 bases). The CDR3 contains 15 residues. Looked up from germline, CDR1 is MNHEY and CDR2 is SMNVEV (reference sequence). Trimming cost V 5 bases and J 5 bases, with 18 bases left between them.

The chain combines TRBV19 with TRBJ2-7; D may be TRBD1 (6 bases). CDR1 and CDR2 (germline): LNHDA, SQIVND (reference sequence). The germline V and J ends were trimmed by 3 bases and 2 bases, with 11 bases remaining between them. The CDR3 totals 14 residues. CDR3 residues: CASSMSRDTYEQYF. The CDR3 coding sequence is TGTGCCAGTAGTATGAGTCGGGACACCTACGAGCAGTACTTC. Variable domain in full (rest from reference TRBV19 and TRBJ2-7): DGGITQSPKYLFRKEGQNVTLSCEQNLNHDAMYWYRQDPGQGLRLIYYSQIVNDFQKGDIAEGYSVSREKKESFPLTVTSAQKNPTAFYLCASSMSRDTYEQYFGPGTRLTVT.

This clonotype was detected only a few times. This chain joins TRBV29-1 and TRBJ2-5, with a weak D call TRBD2 (6 bases). Germline CDR1 and CDR2: SQVTM and ANQGSEA. There are 13 residues in the CDR3. The V end was cut by 7 bases, the J end by 1 base, with 13 bases between. The DNA for the CDR3 is TGCAGCGGTTGGAGGGCTCTCCAAGAGACCCAGTACTTC. As protein: CSGWRALQETQYF. The full variable domain, in which reference TRBV29-1 and TRBJ2-5 provide the parts outside the CDR3, is SAVISQKPSRDICQRGTSLTIQCQVDSQVTMMFWYRQQPGQSLTLIATANQGSEATYESGFVIDKFPISRPNLTFSTLTVSNMSPEDSSIYLCSGWRALQETQYFGPGTRLLVL.

This clonotype showed up just a few times. The chain links TRBV20-1 to TRBJ2-7; 9 bases match TRBD1. The CDR3 extends over 12 amino acids. V dropped 5 bases and J dropped 6; count of bases not matched to a gene: 5. Germline loops: CDR1 DFQATT, CDR2 SNEGSKA (reference sequence). Written as DNA, the CDR3 is TGCAGTGCTTCACAGGGGGCCGGCGAGCAGTACTTC. Amino acids: CSASQGAGEQYF.

This clonotype was detected a few times. V usage is TRBV29-1 and J usage is TRBJ1-2, with 9 bases that match TRBD1. Trimming took 5 bases from V and 8 from J; bases not matched to a gene: 6. Germline CDR1 and CDR2: SQVTM and ANQGSEA. The CDR3 runs to 12 residues. The CDR3 spells CSVLDRGGGYTF. The CDR3 bases are TGCAGCGTTTTGGACAGGGGAGGGGGCTACACCTTC.

The rearrangement uses TRBV4-2 and TRBJ2-7, with D possibly matching TRBD1 (5 bases). The germline V gene has CDR1 LGHNA and CDR2 YNFKEQ. V was shortened by 1 base and J by 6 bases, with 13 bases between the two germline ends. The CDR3 spans 14 residues. The CDR3 coding sequence is TGTGCCAGCAGCCAAGGAACCCCAAGGGGCGAGCAGTACTTC. This translates into CASSQGTPRGEQYF.

The genes are TRBV6-5 and TRBJ1-1; D remains ambiguous. The CDR3 contains 17 residues. Deletions cut 6 bases from V and 0 bases from J, with 20 bases between. CDR1 and CDR2 (germline): MNHEY, SVGAGI. CDR3 coding DNA: TGTGCCAGCAGACCCGGGTTGGTCTTAAACATGAACACTGAAGCTTTCTTT. The encoded protein is CASRPGLVLNMNTEAFF.

The genes are TRBV29-1 and TRBJ2-1, with D tentatively TRBD2 (6 bases). The CDR3 has 15 amino acids. The germline gives CDR1 SQVTM, CDR2 ANQGSEA. V lost 4 bases, J lost 0 bases, and 13 bases lay in between. CDR3 loop: CSVVSYGSSYNEQFF. CDR3 DNA: TGCAGCGTTGTATCCTACGGGAGCTCCTACAATGAGCAGTTCTTC.

This chain joins TRBV7-8 and TRBJ2-7, with TRBD2 matching 11 bases. Germline values: CDR1 SGHVS, CDR2 FQNEAQ. The junction had 9 bases not matched to a gene; V was cut back by 2 bases and J by 3 bases. The CDR3 covers 17 residues. The CDR3 reads CASSLQLAGAPGYEQYF. CDR3 sequence (DNA): TGTGCCAGCAGCTTACAACTAGCGGGAGCGCCGGGCTACGAGCAGTACTTC.

This rearrangement joins TRBV19 to TRBJ2-1; 9 nucleotides match TRBD2. The CDR3 loop spans 17 amino acids. Germline V lookup: CDR1 LNHDA, CDR2 SQIVND (reference sequence). Germline trimming cut 4 bases from V and 0 bases from J; bases unmatched to any gene: 7. The CDR3 region has the DNA TGTGCCAGTAGTACGGGACTAGCTGCACTCTCCTACAATGAGCAGTTCTTC. Translation gives CASSTGLAALSYNEQFF.

The V gene is TRBV6-5, the J gene TRBJ1-3; a weak D match, TRBD1 (5 bases). The V and J ends lost 0 bases and 0 bases respectively, with 9 bases between them. This CDR3 is 16 amino acids long. Germline V gene data show CDR1 as MNHEY and CDR2 as SVGAGI. The CDR3 DNA reads TGTGCCAGCAGTTACTCGGGGCAGGGCTCTGGAAACACCATATATTTT. Amino acid sequence: CASSYSGQGSGNTIYF.

The chain links TRBV19 to TRBJ2-1, with 13 bases fitting TRBD2. Germline assignment: CDR1 LNHDA and CDR2 SQIVND (reference sequence). V shed 6 bases, J shed 2 bases, and the junction held 10 bases outside the gene matches. CDR3 length: 18 residues. Here the CDR3 DNA reads TGTGCCAGTAGAAGTGGACTAGCGGGGGCCTACACCTACAATGAGCAGTTCTTC. Translating gives CASRSGLAGAYTYNEQFF.

The rearrangement uses TRBV29-1 and TRBJ2-7, with a weak D call TRBD1 (6 bases). V lost 1 base and J lost 4, with 17 bases in between. The CDR3 consists of 15 residues. Germline V gene lookup returns CDR1 SQVTM and CDR2 ANQGSEA. DNA for the CDR3: TGCAGCGTTGAAGGACGAGTCAGGGGAATGTACGAGCAGTACTTC. It codes for CSVEGRVRGMYEQYF.

The rearrangement joins TRBV10-3 to TRBJ2-3; D tentatively fits TRBD1 or TRBD2 (5 bases each). The germline V gene has CDR1 ENHRY and CDR2 SYGVKD. Trimming took off 3 bases at V and 2 bases at J, with 12 bases between the two ends. There are 15 residues in the CDR3. As DNA, the CDR3 is TGTGCCATCAGTGACAGGGAGCGCGTCACAGATACGCAGTATTTT. It encodes CAISDRERVTDTQYF.

The chain carries TRBV10-3 and TRBJ2-2, with D perhaps given as TRBD1 or TRBD2 (5 bases each). The CDR3 has 14 residues. V was shortened by 11 bases and J by 4 bases, with 17 bases between the two germline ends. Per the germline V gene, CDR1 is ENHRY and CDR2 is SYGVKD. The CDR3 reads CAAGTPTATGELFF. As DNA, the CDR3 is TGTGCCGCAGGGACCCCGACGGCCACCGGGGAGCTGTTTTTT.

V usage is TRBV5-1 and J usage is TRBJ2-3, with D unclear. This CDR3 is 14 amino acids long. With 4 bases removed from V and 6 bases from J, the gap between germline ends came to 15 bases. CDR1 is SGHRS, CDR2 YFSETQ, per germline. CDR3 sequence reads: CASSDGFSADTQYF. The DNA of the CDR3 is TGCGCCAGCAGCGACGGGTTCTCGGCGGATACGCAGTATTTT.

This chain uses TRBV29-1 with TRBJ2-7; 11 positions agree with TRBD2. V was pared by 4 bases and J by 3 bases, with 5 bases of the junction left unmatched. Germline lookup yields CDR1 SQVTM and CDR2 ANQGSEA. There are 14 residues in the CDR3. This CDR3 reads CSVAPGLADYEQYF. In DNA form, the CDR3 reads TGCAGCGTTGCACCGGGACTAGCGGACTACGAGCAGTACTTC.

This rearrangement joins TRBV18 to TRBJ2-1, with TRBD2 matching over 9 bases. CDR3 length: 16 amino acids. V was clipped by 3 bases and J by 4 bases; unmatched bases: 7. Germline V gene data show CDR1 as KGHSH and CDR2 as LQKENI. The CDR3 spells CASSPTTSGSYNEQFF. DNA for the CDR3: TGTGCCAGCTCACCCACGACTAGCGGCTCTTACAATGAGCAGTTCTTC.

This rearrangement joins TRBV12-3 or TRBV12-4 to TRBJ1-5; D is uncertain. Trimming pared 6 bases from V and 6 bases from J, leaving 18 bases between. The CDR3 covers 15 residues. CDR3 amino acids: CASSLGPLEAQPQHF. Here the CDR3 DNA reads TGTGCCAGCAGCTTGGGCCCTTTAGAGGCTCAGCCCCAGCATTTT.

The chain joins TRBV6-5 to TRBJ1-3, with D possibly matching TRBD1 (6 bases). CDR1 is MNHEY and CDR2 is SVGAGI in the germline V gene. The CDR3 is made up of 17 amino acids. Trimming pared 4 bases from V and 0 bases from J, leaving 16 bases between. The CDR3 coding sequence is TGTGCCAGCAGTTCCCCCGGACAGCCATACTCTGGAAACACCATATATTTT. Translated, it gives CASSSPGQPYSGNTIYF.

The chain joins TRBV6-5 to TRBJ2-7; TRBD1 aligns across 10 bases. V was clipped by 6 bases and J by 9 bases; unmatched bases: 11. CDR1 and CDR2 (germline): MNHEY, SVGAGI. The CDR3 runs to 14 residues. CDR3 sequence (DNA): TGTGCCAGCAGAGCCGGGACAGGGGTGTTTGGGCAGTACTTC. It yields the protein CASRAGTGVFGQYF.

The rearrangement uses TRBV6-5 and TRBJ2-1; tentatively, D is TRBD2 (6 bases). The CDR3 has 15 amino acids. The V gene's germline CDR1 is MNHEY and CDR2 SVGAGI. Trimming shortened V by 5 bases and J by 4 bases, and 15 bases separated the two germline ends. The CDR3 DNA is TGTGCCAGCAGTGAAGAGATTAGCGGATACAATGAGCAGTTCTTC. It specifies CASSEEISGYNEQFF.